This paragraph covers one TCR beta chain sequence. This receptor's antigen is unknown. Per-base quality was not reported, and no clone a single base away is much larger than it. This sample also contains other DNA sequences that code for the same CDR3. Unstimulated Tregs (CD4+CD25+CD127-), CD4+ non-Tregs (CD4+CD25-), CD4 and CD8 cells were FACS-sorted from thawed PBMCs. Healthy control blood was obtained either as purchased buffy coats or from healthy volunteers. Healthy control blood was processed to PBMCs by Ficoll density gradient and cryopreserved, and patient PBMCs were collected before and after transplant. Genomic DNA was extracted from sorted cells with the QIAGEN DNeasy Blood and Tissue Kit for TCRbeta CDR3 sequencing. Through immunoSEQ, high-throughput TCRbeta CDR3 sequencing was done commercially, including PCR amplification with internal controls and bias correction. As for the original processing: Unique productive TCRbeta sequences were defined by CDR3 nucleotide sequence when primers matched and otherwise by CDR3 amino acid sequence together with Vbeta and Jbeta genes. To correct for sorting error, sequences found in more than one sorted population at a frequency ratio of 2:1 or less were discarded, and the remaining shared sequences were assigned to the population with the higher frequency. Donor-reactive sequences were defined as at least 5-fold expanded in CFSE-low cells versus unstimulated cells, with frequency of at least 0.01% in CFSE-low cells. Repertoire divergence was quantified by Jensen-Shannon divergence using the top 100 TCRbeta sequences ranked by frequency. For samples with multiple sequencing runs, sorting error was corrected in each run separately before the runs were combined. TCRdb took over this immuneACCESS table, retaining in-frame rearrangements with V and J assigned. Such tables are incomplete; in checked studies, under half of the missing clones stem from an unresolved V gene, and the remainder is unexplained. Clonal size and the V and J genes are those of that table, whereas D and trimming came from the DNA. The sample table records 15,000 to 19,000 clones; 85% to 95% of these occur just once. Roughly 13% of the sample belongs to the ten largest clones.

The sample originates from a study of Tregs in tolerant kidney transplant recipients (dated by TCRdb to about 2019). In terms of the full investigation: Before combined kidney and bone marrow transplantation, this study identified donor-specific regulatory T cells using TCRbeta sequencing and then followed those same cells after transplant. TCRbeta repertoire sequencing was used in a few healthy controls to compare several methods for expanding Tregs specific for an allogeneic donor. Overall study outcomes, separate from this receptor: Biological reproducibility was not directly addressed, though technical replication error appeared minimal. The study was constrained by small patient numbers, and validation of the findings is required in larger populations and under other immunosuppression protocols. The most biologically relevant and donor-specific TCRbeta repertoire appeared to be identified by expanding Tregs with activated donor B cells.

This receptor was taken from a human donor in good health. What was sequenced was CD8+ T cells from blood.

The bases are TGTGCCAGCAGCGTAGCGGGGGGGTCCTACAATGAGCAGTTCTTC. Its coded protein is CASSVAGGSYNEQFF. The chain uses TRBV9 and TRBJ2-1, with 8 middle bases fitting TRBD2. The cysteine opens and the phenylalanine closes a CDR3 of 15 amino acids. Only the CDR3 DNA is retained, 45 bases long and in frame from the first base. According to the germline V gene, CDR1 reads SGDLS and CDR2 reads YYNGEE. V has 0 bases trimmed and J has 1 base trimmed; junction bases matching no gene number 0. The variable domain in full, with residues beyond the CDR3 obtained from the reference TRBV9 and TRBJ2-1 genes, is DSGVTQTPKHLITATGQRVTLRCSPRSGDLSVYWYQQSLDQGLQFLIQYYNGEERAKGNILERFSAQQFPDLHSELNLSSLELGDSALYFCASSVAGGSYNEQFFGPGTRLTVL.